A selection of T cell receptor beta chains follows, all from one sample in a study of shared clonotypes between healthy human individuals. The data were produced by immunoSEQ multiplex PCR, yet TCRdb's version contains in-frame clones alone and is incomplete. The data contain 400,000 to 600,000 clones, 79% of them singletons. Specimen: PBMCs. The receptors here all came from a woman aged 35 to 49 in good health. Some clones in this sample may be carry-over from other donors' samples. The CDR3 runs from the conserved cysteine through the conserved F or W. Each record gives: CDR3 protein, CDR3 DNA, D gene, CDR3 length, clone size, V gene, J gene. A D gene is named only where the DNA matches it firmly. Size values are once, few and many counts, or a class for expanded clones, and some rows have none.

CASSLDSGGPPDTQYF	TGCGCCAGCAGCTTGGATTCGGGAGGGCCCCCAGATACGCAGTATTTT	TRBD2	16	.	TRBV5-1	TRBJ2-3
CSVEEGWEQYF	TGCAGCGTTGAAGAGGGCTGGGAGCAGTACTTC	.	11	.	TRBV29-1	TRBJ2-7
CAIRDRRETQYF	TGTGCCATCAGGGACAGGAGAGAGACCCAGTACTTC	TRBD1	12	.	TRBV10-3	TRBJ2-5
CSVEMLAGETQYF	TGCAGCGTTGAAATGCTAGCGGGAGAGACCCAGTACTTC	TRBD2	13	.	TRBV29-1	TRBJ2-5
CSARQGFLWNEQFF	TGCAGCGCCCGACAGGGGTTCTTGTGGAATGAGCAGTTCTTC	TRBD1	14	few	TRBV29-1	TRBJ2-1
CASRPGTPYNEQFF	TGTGCCAGCAGGCCCGGGACTCCTTACAATGAGCAGTTCTTC	.	14	many	TRBV11-2	TRBJ2-1
CASGGQAQETQYF	TGTGCCAGCGGAGGACAGGCTCAAGAGACCCAGTACTTC	TRBD1	13	.	TRBV27	TRBJ2-5
CASSLWEAGELFF	TGTGCCAGCAGTTTATGGGAGGCCGGGGAGCTGTTTTTT	.	13	.	TRBV27	TRBJ2-2
CASSSPYDNPNYGYTF	TGTGCCAGCAGTTCCCCCTACGACAATCCTAACTATGGCTACACCTTC	.	16	few	TRBV28	TRBJ1-2
CASSPGTAYNEQFF	TGCGCCAGCAGCCCCGGGACCGCCTACAATGAGCAGTTCTTC	.	14	.	TRBV5-1	TRBJ2-1
CASSFDRGNGNTIYF	TGTGCCAGCAGCTTCGACAGGGGAAATGGAAACACCATATATTTT	TRBD1	15	few	TRBV11-2	TRBJ1-3
CASSVGQENNEQFF	TGTGCCAGCAGTGTCGGACAGGAAAACAATGAGCAGTTCTTC	TRBD1	14	once	TRBV6-4	TRBJ2-1
CASSPTGLAPSYEQYF	TGTGCCAGCTCACCAACAGGACTAGCGCCTTCCTACGAGCAGTACTTC	TRBD2	16	.	TRBV18	TRBJ2-7
CASSARVRGEQYF	TGTGCCAGCAGCGCCCGGGTCAGGGGGGAGCAGTACTTC	TRBD1	13	.	TRBV7-2	TRBJ2-7
CASSSPFGASGNTIYF	TGTGCCAGCAGTTCTCCCTTCGGGGCCTCAGGAAACACCATATATTTT	.	16	.	TRBV28	TRBJ1-3
CASSIGPAGYTDTQYF	TGTGCCAGTAGTATCGGACCCGCCGGGTACACAGATACGCAGTATTTT	.	16	.	TRBV19	TRBJ2-3
CASSRGGELFF	TGCGCCAGCAGCCGTGGCGGGGAGCTGTTTTTT	.	11	once	TRBV4-1	TRBJ2-2
CAWSGTGGAGHQPQHF	TGTGCCTGGAGTGGTACAGGGGGCGCGGGGCATCAGCCCCAGCATTTT	TRBD1	16	few	TRBV30	TRBJ1-5
CASSRDSSLGYTF	TGTGCCAGCAGTCGGGACAGTAGTTTGGGCTACACCTTC	TRBD1	13	few	TRBV2	TRBJ1-2
CASSRGSYEQYF	TGTGCCAGCAGCCGGGGCAGCTACGAGCAGTACTTC	.	12	.	TRBV27	TRBJ2-7
CATSKGLAGVSYEQYF	TGTGCCACCAGCAAAGGACTAGCGGGAGTATCCTACGAGCAGTACTTC	TRBD2	16	few	TRBV15	TRBJ2-7
CATSRDRQGQETQYF	TGTGCCACCAGCAGAGATAGGCAGGGTCAAGAGACCCAGTACTTC	.	15	.	TRBV15	TRBJ2-5
CSARDPYEQYF	TGCAGTGCTAGAGACCCCTACGAGCAGTACTTC	.	11	.	TRBV20-1	TRBJ2-7
CASSLQGEDGYTF	TGCGCCAGCAGCTTACAGGGAGAGGATGGCTACACCTTC	.	13	.	TRBV5-1	TRBJ1-2
CASSQNPGDTEAFF	TGTGCCAGCAGCCAAAATCCCGGCGACACTGAAGCTTTCTTT	.	14	.	TRBV4-2	TRBJ1-1
CASSETYLWDREEQYF	TGCGCCAGCAGTGAGACCTATTTGTGGGACAGGGAGGAGCAGTACTTC	TRBD1	16	.	TRBV10-1	TRBJ2-5
CASSSGDRGETQYF	TGCGCCAGCAGCTCCGGGGACAGGGGAGAGACCCAGTACTTC	TRBD1	14	.	TRBV5-1	TRBJ2-5
CASSLSPGDEQYF	TGTGCCAGCTCACTGTCCCCAGGGGACGAGCAGTACTTC	.	13	.	TRBV18	TRBJ2-7
CASSLWDTGELFF	TGTGCCAGCTCACTCTGGGACACCGGGGAGCTGTTTTTT	.	13	.	TRBV18	TRBJ2-2
CASSAGQAFEKLFF	TGTGCCAGCAGCGCGGGACAGGCTTTCGAAAAACTGTTTTTT	TRBD1	14	.	TRBV5-4	TRBJ1-4
CASSVGPGLATDTQYF	TGTGCCAGCAGCGTAGGACCGGGACTAGCGACAGATACGCAGTATTTT	TRBD2	16	few	TRBV9	TRBJ2-3
CASSSGGGRDEQYF	TGCGCCAGCAGCTCCGGAGGGGGGAGAGACGAGCAGTACTTC	.	14	once	TRBV5-1	TRBJ2-7
CASSPRRFQSPYSNQPQHF	TGTGCCAGCTCACCACGAAGGTTCCAGAGCCCCTATAGCAATCAGCCCCAGCATTTT	.	19	once	TRBV18	TRBJ1-5